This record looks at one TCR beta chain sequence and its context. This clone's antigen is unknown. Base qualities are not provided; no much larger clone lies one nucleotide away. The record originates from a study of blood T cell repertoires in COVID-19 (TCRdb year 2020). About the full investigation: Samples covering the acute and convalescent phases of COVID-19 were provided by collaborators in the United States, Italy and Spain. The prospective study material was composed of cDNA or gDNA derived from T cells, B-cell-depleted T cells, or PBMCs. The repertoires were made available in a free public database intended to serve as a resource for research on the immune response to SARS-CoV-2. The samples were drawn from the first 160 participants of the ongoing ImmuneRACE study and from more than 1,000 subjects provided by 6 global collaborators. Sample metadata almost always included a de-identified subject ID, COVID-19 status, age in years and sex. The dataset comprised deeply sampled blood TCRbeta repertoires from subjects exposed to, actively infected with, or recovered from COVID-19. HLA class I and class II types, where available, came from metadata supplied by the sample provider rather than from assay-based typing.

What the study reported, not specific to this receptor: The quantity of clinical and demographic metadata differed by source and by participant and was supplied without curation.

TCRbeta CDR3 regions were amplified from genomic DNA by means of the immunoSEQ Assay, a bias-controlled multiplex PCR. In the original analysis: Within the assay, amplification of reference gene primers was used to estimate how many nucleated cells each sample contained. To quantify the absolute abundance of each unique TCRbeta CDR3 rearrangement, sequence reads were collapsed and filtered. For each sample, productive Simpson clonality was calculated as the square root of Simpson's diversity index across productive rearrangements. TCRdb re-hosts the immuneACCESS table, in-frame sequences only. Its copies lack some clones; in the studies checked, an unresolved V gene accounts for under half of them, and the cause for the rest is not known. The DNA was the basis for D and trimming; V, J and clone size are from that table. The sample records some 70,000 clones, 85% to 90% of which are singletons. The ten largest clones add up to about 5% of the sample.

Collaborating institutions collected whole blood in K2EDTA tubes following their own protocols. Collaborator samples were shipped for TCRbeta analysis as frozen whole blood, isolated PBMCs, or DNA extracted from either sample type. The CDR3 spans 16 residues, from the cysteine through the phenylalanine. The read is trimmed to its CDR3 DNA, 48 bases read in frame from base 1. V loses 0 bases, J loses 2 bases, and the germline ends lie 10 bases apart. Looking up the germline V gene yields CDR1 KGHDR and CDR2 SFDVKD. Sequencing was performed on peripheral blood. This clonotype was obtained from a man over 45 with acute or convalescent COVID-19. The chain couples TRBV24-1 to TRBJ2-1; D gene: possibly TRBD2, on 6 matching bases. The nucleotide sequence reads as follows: TGTGCCACCAGTGATTTGGGCGGGACGCCCTACAATGAGCAGTTCTTC. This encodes CATSDLGGTPYNEQFF.